A selection of T cell receptor beta chains follows, all from one sample in a study of blood T cell repertoires in COVID-19. The method was immunoSEQ multiplex PCR; TCRdb's version includes in-frame clones alone and lacks a portion of them. Found here are about 200,000 clones, about 82% of them singletons; the top ten hold approximately 5%. The sample consisted of PBMCs or T cells enriched from blood (not recorded which). The receptors shown here come from a man between 40 and 49 years old with acute COVID-19. Each CDR3 is given with its conserved first and last residue. D genes are given only for firm matches. Clone size is given for some rows only: seen once, a few or many times, or a class if the clone is expanded.

size: -; D: -; J: TRBJ2-2; V: TRBV14; DNA: TGTGCCAGCAGCCAAGGAGGTCGGCTGTTTTTT; CDR3: CASSQGGRLFF
size: -; D: TRBD2; J: TRBJ2-1; V: TRBV7-2; DNA: TGTGCCAGCAGCCCCGGGACTAGCTTCAATGAGCAGTTCTTC; CDR3: CASSPGTSFNEQFF
size: -; D: TRBD1; J: TRBJ2-2; V: TRBV12-3/TRBV12-4; DNA: TGTGCCAGACAGACAGGGGCCGGGGAGCTGTTTTTT; CDR3: CARQTGAGELFF
size: -; D: -; J: TRBJ1-1; V: TRBV30; DNA: TGTGCCTGGAGGCCAGGAGGGAATGAGGAAGCTTTCTTT; CDR3: CAWRPGGNEEAFF
size: -; D: TRBD2; J: TRBJ2-7; V: TRBV7-9; DNA: TGTGCCAGCAGCTTAGGGACTAGCGGGGGGACCCACGAGCAGTACTTC; CDR3: CASSLGTSGGTHEQYF
size: -; D: TRBD2; J: TRBJ2-3; V: TRBV15; DNA: TGTGCCACCAGCAGATCCCGGACTAGCGGGCTCAGCACAGATACGCAGTATTTT; CDR3: CATSRSRTSGLSTDTQYF
size: -; D: -; J: TRBJ2-2; V: TRBV11-1; DNA: TGTGCCAGCAGCTACAACCGCGGGGAGCTGTTTTTT; CDR3: CASSYNRGELFF
size: -; D: TRBD1; J: TRBJ2-7; V: TRBV6-2/TRBV6-3; DNA: TGTGCCAGCAGCCCACCTCCTGCCGGGACAGGGGGTAGGTACTTC; CDR3: CASSPPPAGTGGRYF
size: -; D: -; J: TRBJ2-6; V: TRBV4-1; DNA: TGCGCCAGCAGCCAGCCGGACAGTCCCTCTGGGGCCAACGTCCTGACTTTC; CDR3: CASSQPDSPSGANVLTF
size: -; D: -; J: TRBJ2-7; V: TRBV3-1/TRBV3-2; DNA: TGTGCCAGCAGCTTGGGACCCGGGACATTCCCCTACGAGCAGTACTTC; CDR3: CASSLGPGTFPYEQYF
size: -; D: -; J: TRBJ2-3; V: TRBV24-1; DNA: TGTGCCACGCGTCCCAGGGGCAGCACAGATACGCAGTATTTT; CDR3: CATRPRGSTDTQYF
size: once; D: -; J: TRBJ2-3; V: TRBV4-1; DNA: TGCGCCAGCAGCCAAGTTGGACAGCGGTCCACAGATACGCAGTATTTT; CDR3: CASSQVGQRSTDTQYF
size: -; D: TRBD1; J: TRBJ1-5; V: TRBV4-2; DNA: TGTGCCAGCAGTTCAATCGAGGGGGCAAATCAGCCCCAGCATTTT; CDR3: CASSSIEGANQPQHF
size: -; D: -; J: TRBJ1-3; V: TRBV3-1/TRBV3-2; DNA: TGTGCCAGCAGCCCCGACTCGACAGTGGGCTCTGGAAACACCATATATTTT; CDR3: CASSPDSTVGSGNTIYF
size: once; D: -; J: TRBJ2-1; V: TRBV29-1; DNA: TGCAGCGTCGTGACTGGGGCCTTCTCCTACAATGAGCAGTTCTTC; CDR3: CSVVTGAFSYNEQFF
size: -; D: -; J: TRBJ1-6; V: TRBV27; DNA: TGTGCCAGCAGTTTGATGCGGGGATCGGGGTCACCCCTCCACTTT; CDR3: CASSLMRGSGSPLHF
size: few; D: -; J: TRBJ1-2; V: TRBV6-4; DNA: TGTGCCAGCAGTGACTCGAACCGACAGTTTTCCTATGGCTACACCTTC; CDR3: CASSDSNRQFSYGYTF
size: -; D: -; J: TRBJ1-1; V: TRBV11-2; DNA: TGTGCCAGCACCAGGGTGAACACTGAAGCTTTCTTT; CDR3: CASTRVNTEAFF
size: few; D: -; J: TRBJ1-2; V: TRBV28; DNA: TGTGCCAGCAGCATCGAGGTTTCCGTCTATGGCTACACCTTC; CDR3: CASSIEVSVYGYTF
size: -; D: TRBD1; J: TRBJ1-5; V: TRBV27; DNA: TGTGCCAGCAGCCGGACAGGGTGGAGCAATCAGCCCCAGCATTTT; CDR3: CASSRTGWSNQPQHF
size: -; D: -; J: TRBJ1-5; V: TRBV5-1; DNA: TGCGCCAGCAGCTCCGGGGACAATCAGCCCCAGCATTTT; CDR3: CASSSGDNQPQHF
size: -; D: -; J: TRBJ1-2; V: TRBV29-1; DNA: TGCAGCGTCGGGCGGGGCGCGGGGGGCTACACCTTC; CDR3: CSVGRGAGGYTF
size: -; D: -; J: TRBJ1-6; V: TRBV15; DNA: TGTGCCACCCACATCCGGGCAGGGCATGATTCACCCCTCCACTTT; CDR3: CATHIRAGHDSPLHF
size: -; D: TRBD2; J: TRBJ2-7; V: TRBV28; DNA: TGTGCCAGCAGTCGACGACTATCGGGAGGGCCTACCTACGAGCAGTACTTC; CDR3: CASSRRLSGGPTYEQYF
size: -; D: TRBD2; J: TRBJ2-1; V: TRBV29-1; DNA: TGCAGTGGACTAGCGGGAACAGATCACAATGAGCAGTTCTTC; CDR3: CSGLAGTDHNEQFF
size: -; D: -; J: TRBJ1-1; V: TRBV2; DNA: TGTGCCAGCAGATTAACCCAGGGCCGAGATACTGAAGCTTTCTTT; CDR3: CASRLTQGRDTEAFF
size: -; D: -; J: TRBJ1-4; V: TRBV5-6; DNA: TGTGCCAGCAGCTTCTCCGGGACACCACATGAAAAACTGTTTTTT; CDR3: CASSFSGTPHEKLFF
size: -; D: -; J: TRBJ1-2; V: TRBV6-5; DNA: TGTGCCAGCAGTTCCCGGGGGTTCCCGGGAACTAAGGGCTACACCTTC; CDR3: CASSSRGFPGTKGYTF
size: -; D: TRBD2; J: TRBJ2-1; V: TRBV19; DNA: TGTGCCAGTAGTAAGGCCTTAGCGGGAGCAGCCTATGAGCAGTTCTTC; CDR3: CASSKALAGAAYEQFF
size: -; D: -; J: TRBJ2-7; V: TRBV2; DNA: TGTGCCAGCAGCCGCTACGAGCAGTACTTC; CDR3: CASSRYEQYF
size: -; D: TRBD2; J: TRBJ2-1; V: TRBV18; DNA: TGTGCCAGCTCACCGCGGACTAGCGAGTACAATGAGCAGTTCTTC; CDR3: CASSPRTSEYNEQFF
size: few; D: -; J: TRBJ2-3; V: TRBV5-1; DNA: TGCGCCAGCAGCTCCGAAGGACAGAGCACAGATACGCAGTATTTT; CDR3: CASSSEGQSTDTQYF
size: -; D: -; J: TRBJ2-7; V: TRBV7-9; DNA: TGTGCCAGCAGCATCGAGGACAGATCTGCGTACTTC; CDR3: CASSIEDRSAYF
size: many; D: -; J: TRBJ1-2; V: TRBV4-2; DNA: TGTGCCAGCAGCTTTGGCGGAGGGGTAGGTGGCTACACCTTC; CDR3: CASSFGGGVGGYTF
size: -; D: -; J: TRBJ2-3; V: TRBV19; DNA: TGTGCCAGTAGTATAAGTTCAGCGGCGGGTACGCAGTATTTT; CDR3: CASSISSAAGTQYF
size: -; D: -; J: TRBJ2-7; V: TRBV11-3; DNA: TGTGCCAGCAGCTTAGTAATGGGGGCCCCTTCCTACGAGCAGTACTTC; CDR3: CASSLVMGAPSYEQYF
size: -; D: -; J: TRBJ2-5; V: TRBV29-1; DNA: TGCAGCGTTGGTGGACAGTGGGTTCAAGAGACCCAGTACTTC; CDR3: CSVGGQWVQETQYF
size: few; D: TRBD2; J: TRBJ2-3; V: TRBV2; DNA: TGTGCCAGCGAAGCCCGGGGGGCGCAGTATTTT; CDR3: CASEARGAQYF
size: once; D: TRBD1; J: TRBJ2-1; V: TRBV6-5; DNA: TGTGCCAGCAGTTGGGACAGCTCATACAATGAGCAGTTCTTC; CDR3: CASSWDSSYNEQFF
size: -; D: TRBD2; J: TRBJ2-7; V: TRBV27; DNA: TGTGCCAGCAGGGCTGCGGGAGGTCGCTACGAGCAGTACTTC; CDR3: CASRAAGGRYEQYF
size: -; D: TRBD1; J: TRBJ1-2; V: TRBV29-1; DNA: TGCAGCGTTGTAGGGGACAGGAGGACCTATGGCTACACCTTC; CDR3: CSVVGDRRTYGYTF
size: -; D: -; J: TRBJ1-2; V: TRBV11-2; DNA: TGTGCCAGCAGCCCATCAGGGTTGGGAGGCTATGGCTACACCTTC; CDR3: CASSPSGLGGYGYTF